These 27 T cell receptor beta chains were all obtained from the same sample, sequenced in a study of CD8 T cells in Susac syndrome. cDNA came from roughly 0.47 to 1 ug RNA primed by random hexamers. TCRdb reprocessed the immunoSEQ multiplex PCR reads with MiXCR, giving one entry per CDR3 protein. This table has around 300,000 distinct CDR3 sequences, 89% appearing once. What was sequenced was CD8+ T cells from PBMCs. These receptors were collected from a human donor with multiple sclerosis.

Comments on this clonotype: The junction departs from the called germline gene at one end, perhaps through a read error. The chain couples TRBV28 to TRBJ2-2; 9 positions match TRBD2. The CDR3 totals 17 residues. Germline V gene sequence: CDR1 MDHEN, CDR2 SYDVKM. The CDR3 DNA is TGTGCCAGCAGTCTATGGGCTAGCGGGGCGAACACCGGGGAGCTGTTTTTT. Its translation: CASSLWASGANTGELFF.

The chain links TRBV11-2 to TRBJ2-1, with TRBD2 matching over 7 bases. Trimming at V came to 1 base and at J to 2 bases, leaving 5 bases not matched to a gene. CDR1 is SGHAT and CDR2 is FQNNGV in the germline V gene. This CDR3 contains 16 residues. CDR3 amino acids: CASSLALAGAYNEQFF. The DNA of the CDR3 is TGTGCCAGCAGCTTAGCCCTGGCGGGGGCCTACAATGAGCAGTTCTTC.

This chain links TRBV6-2 or TRBV6-3 with TRBJ2-5; 10 nucleotides align to TRBD2. The CDR3 runs to 16 residues. The ends lost 6 bases at V and 1 base at J; junction bases unmatched: 8. CDR1 and CDR2 (germline): MNHEY, SVGEGT. CDR3 sequence: CASRAGTSATQETQYF. DNA of the CDR3: TGTGCCAGCAGGGCCGGGACTAGCGCTACCCAAGAGACCCAGTACTTC.

This chain's CDR3 is CASSLFKGPNQPQHF. CDR3 in DNA: TGTGCCAGCAGTTTATTCAAGGGCCCAAATCAGCCCCAGCATTTT. The chain carries TRBV27 and TRBJ1-5; unclear D gene. Germline CDR1 reads MNHEY; CDR2 reads SMNVEV (reference sequence). Between the trimmed V and J ends, which lost 1 base and 4 bases, there was a span of 11 bases. The CDR3 loop spans 15 amino acids.

V and J are TRBV28 and TRBJ2-5, with TRBD2 matching 7 bases. CDR1 MDHEN and CDR2 SYDVKM come from the germline V gene. There are 16 residues in the CDR3. V shed 3 bases and J 2 bases; nucleotides not matched to a gene: 9. This chain's CDR3 is CASSFLALAAQETQYF. CDR3 coding DNA: TGTGCCAGCAGTTTCCTAGCCCTAGCGGCTCAAGAGACCCAGTACTTC. Full variable domain (rest looked up from reference TRBV28 and TRBJ2-5): DVKVTQSSRYLVKRTGEKVFLECVQDMDHENMFWYRQDPGLGLRLIYFSYDVKMKEKGDIPEGYSVSREKKERFSLILESASTNQTSMYLCASSFLALAAQETQYFGPGTRLLVL.

The chain carries TRBV7-6 and TRBJ2-3; 8 nucleotides agree with TRBD2. CDR1 and CDR2 (germline): SGHVS, FNYEAQ. With V trimmed by 5 bases and J by 2 bases, 6 bases remained unmatched. The CDR3 length is 15 residues. CDR3 sequence (DNA): TGTGCCAGCAGCCGTGGACTAGCAGACACAGATACGCAGTATTTT. Its translation is CASSRGLADTDTQYF.

This chain links TRBV28 with TRBJ1-2; 9 bases fit TRBD1. The J segment lost 6 bases and the V segment lost 4 bases, leaving 9 bases of the junction unmatched. Germline V lookup: CDR1 MDHEN, CDR2 SYDVKM. CDR3 length: 15 amino acids. The CDR3 here is CASSSPGQGRDGYTF. Here the CDR3 DNA reads TGTGCCAGCAGTTCACCGGGACAGGGAAGAGATGGCTACACCTTC.

The chain combines TRBV27 with TRBJ2-3; the D gene is possibly TRBD2 (6 bases). The CDR3 contains 16 residues. The germline gives CDR1 MNHEY, CDR2 SMNVEV (reference sequence). V lost 2 bases, J lost 4 bases, and 16 bases lay in between. CDR3 residues: CASSLIGFGGPDTQYF. The CDR3 coding sequence is TGTGCCAGCAGTTTAATTGGGTTCGGGGGACCAGATACGCAGTATTTT.

The J gene is TRBJ1-2, the V gene TRBV4-2; TRBD1 matches 8 bases. The CDR3 contains 15 residues. Germline values: CDR1 LGHNA, CDR2 YNFKEQ. Trimming cost V 2 bases and J 6 bases; bases outside gene matches: 8. CDR3 sequence reads: CASSQPGQAGNGYTF. The CDR3 DNA reads TGTGCCAGCAGCCAACCGGGACAGGCGGGTAATGGCTACACCTTC.

Only one count was recorded for this clonotype. The gene calls are TRBV13 and TRBJ1-1; weak D call: TRBD1 (5 bases). Germline loops: CDR1 PRHDT, CDR2 FYEKMQ (reference sequence). The CDR3 length is 17 residues. Trimming shortened V by 5 bases and J by 0 bases, and 19 bases separated the two germline ends. The chain's CDR3 is CASSPYTRTLMNTEAFF. In DNA form, the CDR3 reads TGTGCCAGCAGCCCGTACACCAGGACATTGATGAACACTGAAGCTTTCTTT.

This sequence joins TRBV19 and TRBJ1-2; D is unclear. This CDR3 spans 12 amino acids. Germline CDR1 reads LNHDA; CDR2 reads SQIVND (reference sequence). The V end was cut by 5 bases, the J end by 7 bases, with 11 bases between. The CDR3 DNA is TGTGCCAGTAGTGGTCGAGAGAGTGGCTACACCTTC. Translated: CASSGRESGYTF. The variable domain in full, completed from reference TRBV19 and TRBJ1-2, reads DGGITQSPKYLFRKEGQNVTLSCEQNLNHDAMYWYRQDPGQGLRLIYYSQIVNDFQKGDIAEGYSVSREKKESFPLTVTSAQKNPTAFYLCASSGRESGYTFGSGTRLTVV.

This chain joins TRBV6-2 or TRBV6-3 and TRBJ1-5; D possibly corresponds to TRBD1 (6 bases). The CDR3 is 14 amino acids. The V gene's germline CDR1 is MNHEY and CDR2 SVGEGT. Trimming shortened V by 6 bases and J by 1 base, and 10 bases separated the two germline ends. The CDR3 protein is CASSGTTSNQPQHF. DNA of the CDR3: TGTGCCAGCAGCGGGACAACCAGCAATCAGCCCCAGCATTTT.

This clonotype was seen a single time. The genes are TRBV11-2 and TRBJ1-1, with 11 nucleotides matching TRBD1. The CDR3 extends over 16 amino acids. V shed 5 bases, J shed 4 bases, and the junction held 9 bases outside the gene matches. CDR1 is SGHAT, CDR2 FQNNGV, per germline. This chain's CDR3 is CASSPGTGGGSTEAFF. CDR3 sequence (DNA): TGTGCCAGCAGCCCGGGGACAGGGGGAGGGAGCACTGAAGCTTTCTTT.

The chain employs TRBV12-3 or TRBV12-4 and TRBJ2-7, with 12 nucleotides matching TRBD1. The V gene end was trimmed by 3 bases and the J gene end by 3 bases; junction bases not matched to a gene: 6. This CDR3 spans 16 amino acids. CDR3 bases: TGTGCCAGCAGTTTGCCGGGACAGGGGGCACGCTACGAGCAGTACTTC. Translation gives CASSLPGQGARYEQYF.

The rearrangement uses TRBV10-2 and TRBJ2-1, with 11 bases fitting TRBD2. CDR1 and CDR2 from the germline V gene are WSHSY and SAAADI. The V segment lost 4 bases and the J segment 5 bases; nucleotides outside the gene matches: 13. This CDR3 has 18 amino acids. The CDR3 loop is CASSVPAPSGRNNNEQFF. DNA of the CDR3: TGCGCCAGCAGTGTCCCGGCCCCTAGCGGGAGGAATAACAATGAGCAGTTCTTC.

The V and J genes are TRBV5-1 and TRBJ2-2, with 12 bases matching TRBD2. The CDR3 is 20 amino acids. J was trimmed by 4 bases and V by 3 bases; bases with no gene match: 16. Germline loops: CDR1 SGHRS, CDR2 YFSETQ. CDR3 residues: CASSSTPSSGRASGTGELFF. In DNA form, the CDR3 reads TGCGCCAGCAGCTCCACCCCCTCTAGCGGGAGGGCCTCGGGCACCGGGGAGCTGTTTTTT.

The rearrangement uses TRBV4-3 and TRBJ2-7, with 7 bases that match TRBD1. This CDR3 is built from 17 residues. The V segment lost 8 bases and the J segment 4 bases; nucleotides outside the gene matches: 20. Germline V gives CDR1 LGHNA, CDR2 YSLEER. The CDR3 sequence is CASSHTTGQSSPYEQYF. In nucleotides, the CDR3 is TGCGCCAGCTCCCATACCACGGGACAGTCCTCCCCTTACGAGCAGTACTTC.

The chain carries TRBV24-1 and TRBJ2-2; 8 bases fit TRBD1. Germline CDR1 KGHDR, CDR2 SFDVKD. Trimming cost V 3 bases and J 4 bases; bases outside gene matches: 3. CDR3 length equals 15 residues. The CDR3 bases are TGTGCCACCAGTGATGGACAGGGCCCCACCGGGGAGCTGTTTTTT. Residues: CATSDGQGPTGELFF.

This rearrangement joins TRBV11-2 to TRBJ2-2; no definite D call. Per the germline V gene, CDR1 is SGHAT and CDR2 is FQNNGV. V was cut by 4 bases and J by 3 bases, with 6 bases left in between. CDR3 length: 13 amino acids. This chain's CDR3 is CASSSLDTGELFF. The CDR3 DNA is TGTGCCAGCAGCTCCCTTGACACCGGGGAGCTGTTTTTT.

J is TRBJ1-5 and V is TRBV15; the D is unclear. The CDR3 sequence is 16 residues long. V lost 7 bases and J 10 bases, leaving 26 bases between the germline ends. CDR1 LNHNV and CDR2 YYDKDF come from the germline V gene (reference sequence). This CDR3 is CATKSGTSRVISPQHF. Here the CDR3 DNA reads TGTGCCACCAAAAGTGGAACCTCAAGAGTAATCAGCCCCCAGCATTTT.

The chain couples TRBV29-1 to TRBJ2-7, with TRBD1 as a possible D gene (5 bases). The germline CDR1 and CDR2 sequences are SQVTM and ANQGSEA. The length of the CDR3 is 13 residues. The CDR3 protein is CTPLNRIPYEQYF. The CDR3 DNA is TGCACCCCTCTTAACAGGATCCCCTACGAGCAGTACTTC.

This clonotype was seen a single time. The chain recombines TRBV4-1 with TRBJ2-7; the match to TRBD1 covers 8 bases. Germline trimming cut 1 base from V and 2 bases from J; bases unmatched to any gene: 4. Germline V gives CDR1 MGHRA, CDR2 YSYEKL. The CDR3 has 15 amino acids. The CDR3 sequence: CASSQGTGLPYEQYF. CDR3 DNA sequence: TGCGCCAGCAGCCAAGGGACAGGGCTTCCCTACGAGCAGTACTTC.

The chain is built from TRBV19 and TRBJ2-3, with D maybe TRBD2 (7 bases). V dropped 9 bases and J dropped 6 bases, with 19 bases sitting between them. This CDR3 spans 14 amino acids. Germline lookup yields CDR1 LNHDA and CDR2 SQIVND (reference sequence). Written as DNA, the CDR3 is TGTGCCAGCCACCGCGGGGGCTCCAGGGATACGCAGTATTTT. Amino acids: CASHRGGSRDTQYF.

CDR3 loop: CASSFLDQIGQPYEQYF. Written as DNA, the CDR3 is TGTGCCAGTAGTTTCCTAGACCAGATTGGACAGCCCTACGAGCAGTACTTC. The chain is built from TRBV19 and TRBJ2-7; a weak D match, TRBD1 (6 bases). This CDR3 has 17 residues. Germline CDR1 and CDR2: LNHDA and SQIVND (reference sequence). Trimming cost V 5 bases and J 2 bases, with 22 bases left between them. Variable domain in full (rest from reference TRBV19 and TRBJ2-7): DGGITQSPKYLFRKEGQNVTLSCEQNLNHDAMYWYRQDPGQGLRLIYYSQIVNDFQKGDIAEGYSVSREKKESFPLTVTSAQKNPTAFYLCASSFLDQIGQPYEQYFGPGTRLTVT.

This clonotype occurred once. This chain joins TRBV25-1 and TRBJ2-5; D tentatively fits TRBD1 or TRBD2 (5 bases each). CDR1 and CDR2 from the germline V gene are MGHDK and SYGVNS. V lost 0 bases, J lost 7 bases, and 15 bases lay in between. CDR3 length: 15 amino acids. The CDR3 spells CASSEYGREAATQYF. In DNA form, the CDR3 reads TGTGCCAGCAGTGAATATGGCAGGGAAGCGGCGACCCAGTACTTC.

CDR3 sequence: CASSQTGTGGYEQYF. The CDR3 nucleotides read TGCGCCAGCAGCCAGACCGGGACAGGGGGTTACGAGCAGTACTTC. The chain couples TRBV4-1 to TRBJ2-7, with 11 nucleotides matching TRBD1. The CDR3 runs 15 residues. Trimming took 3 bases from V and 4 from J; bases not matched to a gene: 5. Germline CDR1 is MGHRA and CDR2 is YSYEKL.

This clonotype is a singleton in its sample. This chain uses TRBV6-5 with TRBJ2-2; D is uncertain. Trimming stripped 8 bases from V and 4 bases from J, with 11 bases between. The CDR3 sequence is 13 residues long. CDR1 MNHEY and CDR2 SVGAGI come from the germline V gene. CDR3 residues: CASWSLVTGELFF. The CDR3 nucleotides read TGTGCCAGCTGGTCCCTAGTCACCGGGGAGCTGTTTTTT.